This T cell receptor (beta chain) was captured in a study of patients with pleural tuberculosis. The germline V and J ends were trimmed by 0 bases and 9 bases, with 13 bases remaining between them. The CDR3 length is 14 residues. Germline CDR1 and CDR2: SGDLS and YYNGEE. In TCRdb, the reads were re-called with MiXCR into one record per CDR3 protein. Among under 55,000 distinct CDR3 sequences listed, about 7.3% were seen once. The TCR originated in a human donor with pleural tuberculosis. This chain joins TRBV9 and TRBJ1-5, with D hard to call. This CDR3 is CASSVEGRSGPQHF. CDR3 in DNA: TGTGCCAGCAGCGTAGAAGGCAGGTCAGGGCCCCAGCATTTT.